By share, the clone carrying this TCR beta chain counts as medium-sized. Its matching antigen is unknown. Trimming shortened V by 6 bases and J by 3 bases, and 15 bases separated the two germline ends. The CDR3 consists of 14 residues. The germline CDR1 and CDR2 sequences are MNHEY and SVGAGI. PCR amplification relied on 60 Vbeta primers (plus 13 Jbeta primers). Authors' methods: In a later analysis, the count reached some 75 million unique TCR beta chains, with approximately 11 million shared. Repertoires were generated with immunoSEQ multiplex PCR, while TCRdb's copy carries only in-frame clones and drops some. V and J calls and clone size come straight from that table; D and trimming were deduced from the DNA. The table has around 150,000 clones, 64% seen once. The sample belongs to a study of cytomegalovirus exposure and HLA in healthy donors. Study in general: Prior work identified about 120 million unique TCR beta sequences in 150 million to 200 million T cells. Study-level points and caveats: Analyses of presence and absence presupposed an approximately uniform sequencing depth across donors. The authors later linked a missense DCLRE1C variant to TCR beta V- and J-gene trimming.

The chain joins TRBV6-5 to TRBJ2-7, with D tentatively TRBD1 (7 bases). This sequence was found in a woman aged 25-40 years in good health and CMV-seropositive. The sequenced material came from PBMCs. The CDR3 loop is CASSPAGTDYEQYF. As DNA, the CDR3 is TGTGCCAGCAGCCCCGCGGGGACAGACTACGAGCAGTACTTC.